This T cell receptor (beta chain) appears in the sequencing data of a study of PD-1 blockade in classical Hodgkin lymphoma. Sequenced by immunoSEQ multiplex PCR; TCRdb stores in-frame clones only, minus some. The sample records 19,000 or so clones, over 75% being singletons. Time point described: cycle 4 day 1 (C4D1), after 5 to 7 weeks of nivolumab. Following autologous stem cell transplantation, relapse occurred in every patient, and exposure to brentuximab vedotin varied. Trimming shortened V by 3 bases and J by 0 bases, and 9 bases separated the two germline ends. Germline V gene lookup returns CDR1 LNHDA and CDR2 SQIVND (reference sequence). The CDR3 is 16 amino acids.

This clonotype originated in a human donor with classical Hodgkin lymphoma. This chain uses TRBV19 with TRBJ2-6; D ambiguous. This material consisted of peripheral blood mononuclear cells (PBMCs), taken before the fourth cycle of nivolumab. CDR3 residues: CASSMGLGSGANVLTF. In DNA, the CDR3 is TGTGCCAGTAGTATGGGGTTAGGCTCTGGGGCCAACGTCCTGACTTTC.